The 32 T cell receptor beta chains listed next were all sequenced from one sample in a study of blood T cell repertoires in COVID-19 (dated by TCRdb to 2020 to 2022). The method was the immunoSEQ multiplex PCR assay. Entries here come from immuneACCESS through TCRdb and include only in-frame sequences with V and J called. Some clones fail to appear in such tables; in the studies checked, an unresolved V gene covers under half of the shortfall, and the cause of the remainder is unknown. In all, the sample holds about 190,000 clones, and 70% to 90% of those were seen once. Clones ranked in the top ten supply approximately 1.1% of the sample. The source material was peripheral blood. The receptor source for this set is a young man with acute or convalescent COVID-19.

The J gene is TRBJ2-1, the V gene TRBV7-2, with a possible D match to TRBD2 (5 bases). Germline V gene data show CDR1 as SGHTA and CDR2 as FQGNSA. This CDR3 is 13 amino acids long. With 4 bases removed from V and 4 bases from J, the gap between germline ends came to 8 bases. The CDR3 is CASSSGRYNEQFF. The CDR3 DNA reads as TGTGCCAGCAGCTCGGGGAGATACAATGAGCAGTTCTTC.

V usage is TRBV2 and J usage is TRBJ1-5; 8 bases align to TRBD1. This CDR3 has 15 residues. V lost 5 bases to trimming and J lost 7 bases; unmatched junction nucleotides: 10. Germline CDR1 SNHLY, CDR2 FYNNEI. CDR3: CASSRTGSFGQPQHF. In nucleotides, the CDR3 is TGTGCCAGCAGTCGGACAGGGAGCTTTGGGCAGCCCCAGCATTTT.

The V and J genes are TRBV18 and TRBJ2-4, with 10 bases identical to TRBD2. Trimming removed 0 bases from V and 3 bases from J; junction bases left unmatched: 5. This CDR3 has 17 residues. Looked up from germline, CDR1 is KGHSH and CDR2 is LQKENI. CDR3 in DNA: TGTGCCAGCTCACCACCGTTGGTAGCGGGAGGCAAAAACATTCAGTACTTC. This translates into CASSPPLVAGGKNIQYF.

This sequence joins TRBV28 and TRBJ2-3; TRBD2 might be the D (6 bases). Germline V gene sequence: CDR1 MDHEN, CDR2 SYDVKM. Trimming shortened V by 10 bases and J by 1 base, and 15 bases separated the two germline ends. The CDR3 has 14 residues. The CDR3 coding sequence is TGTGCCACCGGAGGGGCGAGGGGCACAGATACGCAGTATTTT. Its protein is CATGGARGTDTQYF.

The V gene is TRBV5-4, the J gene TRBJ1-1; 8 bases are shared with TRBD1. CDR1 and CDR2 from the germline V gene are SGHNT and YYREEE (reference sequence). The CDR3 is 17 amino acids. The junction had 8 bases not matched to a gene; V was cut back by 0 bases and J by 1 base. The CDR3 DNA is TGTGCCAGCAGCTTGGCAGCAGGGGGCCCTAAGAACACTGAAGCTTTCTTT. Its protein is CASSLAAGGPKNTEAFF.

The V gene is TRBV21-1, the J gene TRBJ1-5; the table's D gene call, TRBD1, was not cross checked with the DNA. TRBV21-1 is an annotated pseudogene. The CDR3 is 15 amino acids. In DNA form, the CDR3 reads TGTGCCAGCAGCCCAGGGGAGCAGGGTAGACAGCCCCAGCATTTT. Translated, it gives CASSPGEQGRQPQHF.

The chain carries TRBV5-1 and TRBJ1-1; D is possibly TRBD1 (6 bases). Germline loops: CDR1 SGHRS, CDR2 YFSETQ. The CDR3 has 13 residues. Trimming took off 2 bases at V and 10 bases at J, with 15 bases between the two ends. The CDR3 DNA reads TGCGCCAGCAGCTTAGGGGACATCATGGCAGCTTTCTTT. Translating it yields CASSLGDIMAAFF. Looking up the rest from reference TRBV5-1 and TRBJ1-1 gives the full variable domain: KAGVTQTPRYLIKTRGQQVTLSCSPISGHRSVSWYQQTPGQGLQFLFEYFSETQRNKGNFPGRFSGRQFSNSRSEMNVSTLELGDSALYLCASSLGDIMAAFFGQGTRLTVV.

The chain employs TRBV18 and TRBJ2-4; D is ambiguous. Trimming cost V 5 bases and J 8 bases, with 16 bases left between them. Germline V CDR1 and CDR2: KGHSH, LQKENI. The CDR3 has 14 residues. CDR3 loop: CASSVRVSADIQYF. DNA for the CDR3: TGTGCCAGCTCAGTACGGGTCTCGGCGGACATTCAGTACTTC.

The chain carries TRBV19 and TRBJ2-7; D possibly corresponds to TRBD2 (5 bases). Germline CDR1 is LNHDA and CDR2 is SQIVND (reference sequence). Trimming took 8 bases from V and 7 from J, leaving 24 bases between them. This CDR3 region has 15 residues. CDR3: CASGPRSSTGVEQYF. DNA for the CDR3: TGTGCCAGTGGCCCCCGATCCTCTACCGGGGTTGAGCAGTACTTC.

V is TRBV18 and J is TRBJ1-1; 8 nucleotides align to TRBD1. CDR1 is KGHSH, CDR2 LQKENI, per germline. Trimming removed 3 bases from V and 3 bases from J; junction bases left unmatched: 9. The CDR3 contains 16 residues. This chain's CDR3 is CASSPPGTGGHTEAFF. The CDR3 DNA follows: TGTGCCAGCTCACCCCCCGGGACAGGTGGGCACACTGAAGCTTTCTTT.

The chain links TRBV2 to TRBJ1-1; no reliable D call. Trimming stripped 9 bases from V and 2 bases from J, with 13 bases between. Per germline, CDR1 SNHLY and CDR2 FYNNEI. The CDR3 has 13 residues. CDR3 sequence reads: CASSIRLNTEAFF. The CDR3 nucleotides are TGTGCCAGTTCCATCCGTCTAAACACTGAAGCTTTCTTT.

Regarding this clone: Other DNA sequences in the same sample also yield this CDR3. The chain links TRBV5-1 to TRBJ2-5; 10 nucleotides agree with TRBD1. The CDR3 runs 14 residues. V shed 4 bases, J shed 5 bases, and the junction held 5 bases outside the gene matches. Germline V CDR1 and CDR2: SGHRS, YFSETQ. The CDR3 spells CASSPTGGKETQYF. In DNA, the CDR3 is TGCGCCAGCAGCCCGACAGGGGGCAAGGAGACCCAGTACTTC. Full variable domain (rest looked up from reference TRBV5-1 and TRBJ2-5): KAGVTQTPRYLIKTRGQQVTLSCSPISGHRSVSWYQQTPGQGLQFLFEYFSETQRNKGNFPGRFSGRQFSNSRSEMNVSTLELGDSALYLCASSPTGGKETQYFGPGTRLLVL.

The chain recombines TRBV4-1 with TRBJ1-1, with D unresolved. V was trimmed by 3 bases and J by 0 bases, leaving 8 bases between them. The CDR3 consists of 14 residues. Looked up from germline, CDR1 is MGHRA and CDR2 is YSYEKL. The CDR3 nucleotides are TGCGCCAGCAGCCACCCCTTTCTGAACACTGAAGCTTTCTTT. Its translation: CASSHPFLNTEAFF.

This clone is a singleton in its sample. The chain links TRBV19 to TRBJ1-2, with TRBD1 identical over 8 bases. The CDR3 runs 16 residues. Germline CDR1 is LNHDA and CDR2 is SQIVND (reference sequence). J was trimmed by 3 bases and V by 1 base; bases with no gene match: 7. DNA of the CDR3: TGTGCCAGTAGTATAGGGACAGGGAAGTTCTACTATGGCTACACCTTC. Amino acids: CASSIGTGKFYYGYTF.

Points on this clone: The junction does not match germline at one end; this may be a read error. CDR3 sequence: CASSESLRVGEKGSF. Written as DNA, the CDR3 is TGTGCCAGCAGTGAATCCCTGCGGGTAGGAGAGAAGGGAAGCTTT. The V gene is TRBV6-1, the J gene TRBJ1-1; no firm D call. The CDR3 contains 15 residues. Per germline, CDR1 MNHNS and CDR2 SASEGT.

This rearrangement joins TRBV5-1 to TRBJ2-7; 8 bases are a match to TRBD2. The CDR3 contains 15 residues. Germline loops: CDR1 SGHRS, CDR2 YFSETQ. With 5 bases clipped from V and 4 bases from J, the junction kept 11 bases outside the gene matches. The DNA for the CDR3 is TGCGCCAGCAGACGAACCGGGACTAGGGTATACGAGCAGTACTTC. The encoded protein is CASRRTGTRVYEQYF.

The CDR3 loop reads CASSKAGGLPRDTQYF. The CDR3 nucleotides are TGTGCCAGTAGTAAAGCGGGAGGGCTCCCAAGGGATACGCAGTATTTT. The chain employs TRBV19 and TRBJ2-3; 10 positions agree with TRBD2. CDR1 and CDR2 (germline): LNHDA, SQIVND (reference sequence). This CDR3 is built from 16 residues. The V gene end was trimmed by 4 bases and the J gene end by 6 bases; junction bases not matched to a gene: 10. The entire variable domain, with the rest obtained from reference TRBV19 and TRBJ2-3, is as follows: DGGITQSPKYLFRKEGQNVTLSCEQNLNHDAMYWYRQDPGQGLRLIYYSQIVNDFQKGDIAEGYSVSREKKESFPLTVTSAQKNPTAFYLCASSKAGGLPRDTQYFGPGTRLTVL.

The V and J genes are TRBV9 and TRBJ2-2, with a tentative D call TRBD1 (6 bases). Germline assignment: CDR1 SGDLS and CDR2 YYNGEE. Trimming took 3 bases from V and 0 from J, leaving 9 bases between them. The CDR3 runs 15 residues. CDR3 nucleotides: TGTGCCAGCAGCGACGGGACAACGAACACCGGGGAGCTGTTTTTT. The encoded protein is CASSDGTTNTGELFF.

The sample holds one count of this clone. This chain connects TRBV7-2 to TRBJ2-3, with a weak D call TRBD2 (5 bases). The length of the CDR3 is 15 residues. The V end lost 1 base, the J end lost 4 bases, and 12 bases lay between the germline ends. CDR1 is SGHTA, CDR2 FQGNSA, per germline. The CDR3 bases are TGTGCCAGCAGCTTAGAGTACACTAGAGCAGATACGCAGTATTTT. It translates to CASSLEYTRADTQYF.

The chain has TRBV3-1 (or the pseudogene TRBV3-2) and TRBJ2-2; no definite D call. The CDR3 runs 13 residues. Trimming took 4 bases from V and 5 from J, leaving 8 bases between them. CDR1 is LGHDT, CDR2 YNNKEL, per germline (reference sequence). The CDR3 DNA is TGTGCCAGCAGCCTCCAGTATACCGGGGAGCTGTTTTTT. Residues: CASSLQYTGELFF.

This sequence joins TRBV10-3 and TRBJ1-1, with 12 bases identical to TRBD1. Per the germline V gene, CDR1 is ENHRY and CDR2 is SYGVKD. The CDR3 runs 18 residues. After removal of 4 bases from V and 4 bases from J, the junction contained 13 bases not matched to a gene. The CDR3 spells CAISGPGTGGAHGTEAFF. The CDR3 nucleotides read TGTGCCATCAGTGGGCCCGGGACAGGGGGCGCGCATGGCACTGAAGCTTTCTTT.

The chain combines TRBV19 with TRBJ1-3, with D perhaps TRBD1 (5 bases). V was shortened by 6 bases and J by 4 bases, with 13 bases between the two germline ends. The germline CDR1 and CDR2 sequences are LNHDA and SQIVND (reference sequence). This CDR3 is 14 amino acids long. The CDR3 loop is CASRGQGDGNTIYF. The DNA for the CDR3 is TGTGCCAGTAGGGGCCAGGGCGACGGAAACACCATATATTTT.

This clone is a singleton in its sample. V and J are TRBV5-5 and TRBJ1-4; 9 bases match TRBD1. The CDR3 is 19 residues long. Germline trimming cut 0 bases from V and 1 base from J; bases unmatched to any gene: 10. CDR1 and CDR2 from the germline V gene are SGHKS and YYEKEE (reference sequence). Written as DNA, the CDR3 is TGTGCCAGCAGCTTGGCGTACAGGGGGCGGAGAGGAACTAATGAAAAACTGTTTTTT. This encodes CASSLAYRGRRGTNEKLFF. The entire variable domain, with the rest obtained from reference TRBV5-5 and TRBJ1-4, is as follows: DAGVTQSPTHLIKTRGQQVTLRCSPISGHKSVSWYQQVLGQGPQFIFQYYEKEERGRGNFPDRFSARQFPNYSSELNVNALLLGDSALYLCASSLAYRGRRGTNEKLFFGSGTQLSVL.

The chain links TRBV13 to TRBJ1-2; TRBD1 matches at 8 bases. The germline V gene encodes CDR1 PRHDT and CDR2 FYEKMQ (reference sequence). The CDR3 has 16 residues. J gave up 4 bases and V 3 bases, and 10 bases lay outside the gene matches. The CDR3 loop reads CASSLFSGGSPYGYTF. Here the CDR3 DNA reads TGTGCCAGCAGCTTGTTTTCAGGGGGCTCGCCCTATGGCTACACCTTC. Based on the CDR3 plus reference TRBV13 and TRBJ1-2, the full variable domain is AAGVIQSPRHLIKEKRETATLKCYPIPRHDTVYWYQQGPGQDPQFLISFYEKMQSDKGSIPDRFSAQQFSDYHSELNMSSLELGDSALYFCASSLFSGGSPYGYTFGSGTRLTVV.

This clone was counted once. V usage is TRBV11-2 and J usage is TRBJ1-3; TRBD1 is a possible D gene (6 bases). V was clipped by 0 bases and J by 1 base, with 16 bases between them. CDR1 is SGHAT and CDR2 is FQNNGV in the germline V gene. The length of the CDR3 is 18 residues. The CDR3 here is CASSLDRSQGWSGNTIYF. The CDR3 DNA is TGTGCCAGCAGCTTAGATCGGTCACAGGGTTGGTCTGGAAACACCATATATTTT. The full variable domain, rest sourced from reference TRBV11-2 and TRBJ1-3, is EAGVAQSPRYKIIEKRQSVAFWCNPISGHATLYWYQQILGQGPKLLIQFQNNGVVDDSQLPKDRFSAERLKGVDSTLKIQPAKLEDSAVYLCASSLDRSQGWSGNTIYFGEGSWLTVV.

J is TRBJ1-4 and V is TRBV7-8; TRBD1 aligns across 7 bases. V shed 0 bases and J 4 bases; nucleotides not matched to a gene: 2. Germline values: CDR1 SGHVS, CDR2 FQNEAQ. The CDR3 sequence is 15 residues long. CDR3 DNA sequence: TGTGCCAGCAGCTTAGCGGGACAGCTTAATGAAAAACTGTTTTTT. Translation: CASSLAGQLNEKLFF.

The chain couples TRBV28 to TRBJ2-7; D is unresolved. The CDR3 length is 15 residues. Between the trimmed V and J ends, which lost 5 bases and 2 bases, there was a span of 16 bases. Germline values: CDR1 MDHEN, CDR2 SYDVKM. The CDR3 sequence: CASSLPLRLTYEQYF. The CDR3 coding sequence is TGTGCCAGCAGTCTCCCCTTGAGGTTAACCTACGAGCAGTACTTC.

J is TRBJ1-1 and V is TRBV5-1; TRBD1 agrees at 8 bases. This CDR3 is 17 amino acids long. The V and J ends lost 3 bases and 1 base, in that order; junction bases with no gene match: 11. Germline values: CDR1 SGHRS, CDR2 YFSETQ. CDR3 in amino acids: CASSWELDRAWNTEAFF. As DNA, the CDR3 is TGCGCCAGCAGCTGGGAATTGGACAGGGCATGGAACACTGAAGCTTTCTTT.

This clone has more than one count but fewer than ten. This rearrangement joins TRBV2 to TRBJ2-5; 8 nucleotides line up with TRBD1. Per the germline V gene, CDR1 is SNHLY and CDR2 is FYNNEI. V gave up 9 bases and J gave up 4 bases; unmatched junction bases: 10. The CDR3 has 14 amino acids. CDR3 nucleotides: TGTGCCAGTTTGTATGGACAGGGCCTAGAGACCCAGTACTTC. Translating gives CASLYGQGLETQYF.

This chain joins TRBV10-3 and TRBJ2-3, with D possibly TRBD2 on 5 matching bases. V lost 4 bases, J lost 0 bases, and 14 bases lay in between. The germline V gene encodes CDR1 ENHRY and CDR2 SYGVKD. CDR3 length: 16 residues. The CDR3: CAISGGPWESTDTQYF. The CDR3 DNA reads TGTGCCATCAGTGGAGGGCCGTGGGAAAGCACAGATACGCAGTATTTT.

This chain uses TRBV5-1 with TRBJ2-3; 11 nucleotides line up with TRBD2. CDR1 is SGHRS and CDR2 is YFSETQ in the germline V gene. The CDR3 runs 17 residues. V shed 3 bases and J 1 base; nucleotides not matched to a gene: 7. The CDR3 DNA sequence: TGCGCCAGCAGCTCCGACGCTAGCGGGGGGCGCACAGATACGCAGTATTTT. Residues: CASSSDASGGRTDTQYF.

The CDR3 region is CASRRGGGGLNTGELFF. CDR3 bases: TGTGCCAGCAGGCGTGGTGGCGGGGGGCTTAACACCGGGGAGCTGTTTTTT. This chain links TRBV28 with TRBJ2-2; 8 positions agree with TRBD2. The V gene's germline CDR1 is MDHEN and CDR2 SYDVKM. Trimming removed 6 bases from V and 2 bases from J; junction bases left unmatched: 11. The CDR3 has 17 amino acids.